The 23 T cell receptor beta chains listed next were all sequenced from one sample in a study of T cells in localized non-small cell lung cancer. Assay used: immunoSEQ multiplex PCR; TCRdb lists only in-frame clones, some missing. The data hold roughly 34,000 clones, with approximately 84% observed a single time. The source was peripheral blood, collected before any cancer treatment. Receptor source: a male donor at least 60 years old with stage III lung adenocarcinoma.

To note about this clone: The germline gene is not matched at one end of the junction; a read error may be the cause. The chain carries TRBV19 and TRBJ1-2; D uncertain. This CDR3 is 13 amino acids long. From germline, CDR1 is LNHDA and CDR2 SQIVND (reference sequence). CDR3 sequence: CASIEWTDGLYNF. The DNA for the CDR3 is TGTGCCAGTATTGAGTGGACGGACGGCCTATACAACTTC.

The sample holds one count of this clone. The rearrangement links TRBV28 to TRBJ2-3; TRBD2 matches 12 bases. Germline-derived CDR1 and CDR2 are MDHEN and SYDVKM. Trimming removed 4 bases from V and 8 bases from J; junction bases left unmatched: 16. CDR3 size: 18 residues. The CDR3 sequence: CASSSPPQASGRASTQYF. The DNA of the CDR3 is TGTGCCAGCAGTTCTCCCCCCCAAGCTAGCGGGAGGGCGAGTACGCAGTATTTT. The full variable domain, completed using reference TRBV28 and TRBJ2-3, is DVKVTQSSRYLVKRTGEKVFLECVQDMDHENMFWYRQDPGLGLRLIYFSYDVKMKEKGDIPEGYSVSREKKERFSLILESASTNQTSMYLCASSSPPQASGRASTQYFGPGTRLTVL.

V gene TRBV7-3 combines with J gene TRBJ1-1, with D unclear. The germline V gene has CDR1 SGHTA and CDR2 FQGTGA. The CDR3 has 14 residues. The germline V and J ends were trimmed by 3 bases and 0 bases, with 8 bases remaining between them. CDR3 DNA sequence: TGTGCCAGCAGCTTGGACGGTATGAACACTGAAGCTTTCTTT. Protein sequence: CASSLDGMNTEAFF.

The chain uses TRBV9 and TRBJ1-1; D call uncertain. Germline CDR1 and CDR2: SGDLS and YYNGEE. The CDR3 has 13 residues. V lost 4 bases and J 1 base, leaving 8 bases between the germline ends. The CDR3 sequence: CASSFTPNTEAFF. The CDR3 nucleotides read TGTGCCAGCAGCTTCACCCCGAACACTGAAGCTTTCTTT. Complete variable domain (other parts from reference TRBV9 and TRBJ1-1): DSGVTQTPKHLITATGQRVTLRCSPRSGDLSVYWYQQSLDQGLQFLIQYYNGEERAKGNILERFSAQQFPDLHSELNLSSLELGDSALYFCASSFTPNTEAFFGQGTRLTVV.

This clone has just a few counts. The chain is built from TRBV6-1 and TRBJ1-5; maybe TRBD1 (6 bases). CDR1 is MNHNS, CDR2 SASEGT, per germline. Trimming stripped 6 bases from V and 7 bases from J, with 10 bases between. The CDR3 sequence is 12 residues long. Here the CDR3 reads CASRKQGQPQHF. In DNA, the CDR3 is TGTGCCAGCAGAAAACAGGGCCAGCCCCAGCATTTT.

The chain recombines TRBV19 with TRBJ2-3; a weak D match, TRBD1 (6 bases). The CDR3 is made up of 15 amino acids. With 0 bases removed from V and 4 bases from J, the gap between germline ends came to 11 bases. Germline CDR1 LNHDA, CDR2 SQIVND (reference sequence). This chain's CDR3 is CASSIEVRGPDTQYF. CDR3 DNA sequence: TGTGCCAGTAGTATAGAGGTCAGGGGTCCAGATACGCAGTATTTT.

The rearrangement joins TRBV6-6 to TRBJ2-7; 10 nucleotides line up with TRBD1. Germline trimming cut 7 bases from V and 3 bases from J; bases unmatched to any gene: 9. Germline lookup yields CDR1 MNHNY and CDR2 SVGAGI (reference sequence). The CDR3 sequence is 15 residues long. CDR3 amino acids: CASTPRDRGFYEQYF. CDR3 nucleotide sequence: TGTGCCAGCACTCCCCGGGACAGGGGTTTCTACGAGCAGTACTTC.

J is TRBJ2-5 and V is TRBV7-2, with 8 bases lining up with TRBD2. The CDR3 is 14 residues long. V shed 5 bases and J 5 bases; nucleotides not matched to a gene: 7. Looked up from germline, CDR1 is SGHTA and CDR2 is FQGNSA. The CDR3 protein is CASSPLGGAETQYF. CDR3 DNA sequence: TGTGCCAGCAGCCCCCTCGGGGGGGCGGAGACCCAGTACTTC.

This chain joins TRBV6-5 and TRBJ1-5; possible D gene TRBD1, 5 bases. The CDR3 spans 15 residues. The V gene's germline CDR1 is MNHEY and CDR2 SVGAGI. V shed 3 bases and J shed 5 bases, with 14 bases lying between them. The CDR3 loop reads CASSYSREGDQPQHF. The CDR3 DNA follows: TGTGCCAGCAGTTATAGCCGGGAAGGGGATCAGCCCCAGCATTTT.

The genes are TRBV5-1 and TRBJ2-1; 9 bases match TRBD2. This CDR3 has 16 amino acids. CDR1 and CDR2 (germline): SGHRS, YFSETQ. J was trimmed by 6 bases and V by 4 bases; bases with no gene match: 11. CDR3 in amino acids: CASSHLAGAKGNEQFF. The DNA of the CDR3 is TGCGCCAGCAGCCACTTAGCGGGGGCCAAGGGCAATGAGCAGTTCTTC.

The chain uses TRBV27 and TRBJ1-2; D is uncertain. Germline V gene sequence: CDR1 MNHEY, CDR2 SMNVEV (reference sequence). This CDR3 comprises 13 residues. V was shortened by 2 bases and J by 8 bases, with 12 bases between the two germline ends. As DNA, the CDR3 is TGTGCCAGCAGTTTAGAGGGCGCCGGGGGCTACACCTTC. This codes for CASSLEGAGGYTF.

This clone has only a few counts. This chain links TRBV29-1 with TRBJ2-7; 8 bases line up with TRBD1. Germline V lookup: CDR1 SQVTM, CDR2 ANQGSEA. Unmatched junction bases numbered 7, after V lost 7 bases and J lost 5 bases. The CDR3 extends over 12 amino acids. In DNA, the CDR3 is TGCAGCGCACGACAGGGGAGCAACGAGCAGTACTTC. This sequence encodes CSARQGSNEQYF.

V gene TRBV30 combines with J gene TRBJ2-7, with D perhaps given as TRBD1 or TRBD2 (5 bases each). Germline V CDR1 and CDR2: GTSNPN, SVGIG (reference sequence). There are 11 residues in the CDR3. Trimming took 1 base from V and 12 from J, leaving 13 bases between them. The CDR3 protein is CAWSDRDVAYF. CDR3 coding DNA: TGTGCCTGGAGTGACCGGGACGTGGCGTACTTC.

The chain joins TRBV5-1 to TRBJ2-4; D may be TRBD2 (5 bases). Germline CDR1 SGHRS, CDR2 YFSETQ. The germline V and J ends were trimmed by 5 bases and 7 bases, with 19 bases remaining between them. CDR3 length equals 15 residues. CDR3 in amino acids: CASSLREGQKNIQYF. The CDR3 DNA reads TGCGCCAGCAGTTTGCGAGAGGGCCAAAAGAACATTCAGTACTTC.

This rearrangement joins TRBV5-1 to TRBJ2-3; 8 positions agree with TRBD1. This CDR3 has 15 amino acids. The germline gives CDR1 SGHRS, CDR2 YFSETQ. V lost 0 bases and J lost 6; bases outside the gene matches: 6. The CDR3 loop is CASSLVGRGPDTQYF. In DNA, the CDR3 is TGCGCCAGCAGCTTGGTCGGCAGGGGGCCCGATACGCAGTATTTT.

The chain couples TRBV5-3 to TRBJ2-1; D is uncertain. TRBV5-3 is reported as an ORF; its role is uncertain. Trimming took 0 bases from V and 5 from J, leaving 3 bases between them. The CDR3 sequence is 12 residues long. The CDR3 reads CARSLGNNEQFF. The CDR3 bases are TGTGCCAGAAGCTTGGGGAACAATGAGCAGTTCTTC.

This chain uses TRBV6-6 with TRBJ2-7; 7 bases are shared with TRBD1. Trimming cost V 8 bases and J 4 bases; bases outside gene matches: 11. Germline CDR1 MNHNY, CDR2 SVGAGI (reference sequence). This CDR3 contains 14 residues. DNA of the CDR3: TGTGCCAGCCAGGGAACAGGGGTTAGATACGAGCAGTACTTC. This sequence encodes CASQGTGVRYEQYF.

This rearrangement joins TRBV19 to TRBJ1-6; D is unclear. The CDR3 consists of 15 residues. Germline CDR1 and CDR2: LNHDA and SQIVND (reference sequence). Trimming removed 7 bases at V and 5 bases at J, with 15 bases between. CDR3 in DNA: TGTGCCAGTACCTCCGGACGGATAGATAATTCACCCCTCCACTTT. Translation gives CASTSGRIDNSPLHF.

This chain connects TRBV18 to TRBJ1-2, with D tentatively TRBD1 (5 bases). Trimming left V 0 bases short and J 4 bases short, with 12 bases between. The germline CDR1 and CDR2 sequences are KGHSH and LQKENI. The CDR3 covers 15 residues. CDR3 protein: CASSPPGIGGYGYTF. CDR3 DNA sequence: TGTGCCAGCTCACCACCGGGAATTGGGGGCTATGGCTACACCTTC.

This clone has only a few counts. The chain has TRBV6-5 and TRBJ2-7; 7 bases map to TRBD1. Looked up from germline, CDR1 is MNHEY and CDR2 is SVGAGI. The CDR3 has 14 amino acids. Losses at the gene ends were 7 bases for V and 6 bases for J; bases not matched to a gene: 12. CDR3 loop: CASTPQGPTGEQYF. CDR3 DNA sequence: TGTGCCAGCACCCCACAGGGGCCCACAGGCGAGCAGTACTTC.

The chain joins TRBV19 to TRBJ1-5; D possibly corresponds to TRBD1 (5 bases). V was shortened by 6 bases and J by 5 bases, with 26 bases between the two germline ends. Looked up from germline, CDR1 is LNHDA and CDR2 is SQIVND (reference sequence). The CDR3 loop spans 18 amino acids. As DNA, the CDR3 is TGTGCCAGTAGATCCTCCGGGACTTCGGGGGGGAGAGATCAGCCCCAGCATTTT. This translates into CASRSSGTSGGRDQPQHF.

The rearrangement uses TRBV5-8 and TRBJ2-7, with 12 bases that match TRBD2. The CDR3 length is 17 residues. Germline lookup yields CDR1 SGHTS and CDR2 YDEGEE. V gave up 2 bases and J gave up 0 bases; unmatched junction bases: 6. This CDR3 is CASSLLWTSGNSYEQYF. The CDR3 region has the DNA TGTGCCAGCAGCTTACTGTGGACTAGCGGGAACTCCTACGAGCAGTACTTC.

The chain links TRBV18 to TRBJ1-3, with D possibly matching TRBD1 (6 bases). CDR1 and CDR2 (germline): KGHSH, LQKENI. CDR3 length: 16 residues. V lost 6 bases to trimming and J lost 0 bases, with 15 bases between them. The CDR3 DNA sequence: TGTGCCAGCTCCCCCGGGACACCAGACTCTGGAAACACCATATATTTT. Translated: CASSPGTPDSGNTIYF. The complete variable domain, with remaining parts taken from reference TRBV18 and TRBJ1-3, reads NAGVMQNPRHLVRRRGQEARLRCSPMKGHSHVYWYRQLPEEGLKFMVYLQKENIIDESGMPKERFSAEFPKEGPSILRIQQVVRGDSAAYFCASSPGTPDSGNTIYFGEGSWLTVV.